This TCR beta chain came from a study of T cells in Graves' hyperthyroidism and ophthalmopathy. Amplified regions were TCR beta CDR3 sequences from RNA transcripts. The HTBI primer set drove a first-round RT-PCR of the TCR CDR3. TCRdb reprocessed the multiplex PCR reads via MiXCR and lists one record per CDR3 protein. The table lists hundreds of thousands of distinct CDR3 sequences, 12% to 15% of them singletons. This clonotype turned up a few times. Trimming took 4 bases from V and 6 from J; bases not matched to a gene: 11. Looked up from germline, CDR1 is SGHNT and CDR2 is YYREEE (reference sequence). The CDR3 spans 16 residues.

The sequencing sample was made of blood. This receptor was taken from a woman under 30 with Graves' hyperthyroidism. J is TRBJ2-1 and V is TRBV5-4; 9 positions match TRBD2. The CDR3 nucleotides read TGTGCCAGCAGCCCGGAGCCGGGACTAGCTTTCAATGAGCAGTTCTTC. Encoded protein: CASSPEPGLAFNEQFF.